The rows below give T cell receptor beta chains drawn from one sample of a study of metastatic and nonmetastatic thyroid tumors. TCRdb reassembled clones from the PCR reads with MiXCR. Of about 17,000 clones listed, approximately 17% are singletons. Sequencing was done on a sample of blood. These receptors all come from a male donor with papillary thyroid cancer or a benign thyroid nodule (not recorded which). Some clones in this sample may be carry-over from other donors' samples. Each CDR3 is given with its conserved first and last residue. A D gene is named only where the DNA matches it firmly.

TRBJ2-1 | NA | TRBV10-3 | CAISEMGAGYEQFF
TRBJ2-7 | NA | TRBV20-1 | CSAISPQGNEQYF
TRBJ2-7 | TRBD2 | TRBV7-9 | CASSPGGGGYEQYF
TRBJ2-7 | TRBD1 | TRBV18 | CASSPRGQGPYEQYF
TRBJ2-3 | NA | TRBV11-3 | CASSSYFSGTDPDTQYF
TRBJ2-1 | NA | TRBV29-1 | CSAEGGRSYNEQFF
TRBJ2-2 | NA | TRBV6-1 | CASTISGSNTGELFF
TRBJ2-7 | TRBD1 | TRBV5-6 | CASSFLLGGLGYEQYF
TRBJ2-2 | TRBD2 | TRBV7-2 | CASSPRTRTGELFF
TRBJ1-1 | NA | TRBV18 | CASSRPNTEAFF
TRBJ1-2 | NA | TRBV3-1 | CASSQERRNYGYTF
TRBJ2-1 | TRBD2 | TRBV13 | CASSPTGLAGLNEQFF
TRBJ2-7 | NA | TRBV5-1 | CASSYNPGIAYEQYF
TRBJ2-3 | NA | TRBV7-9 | CASSHSGIGRDTQYF
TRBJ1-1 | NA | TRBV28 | CASSLAPPRSELNTEAFF
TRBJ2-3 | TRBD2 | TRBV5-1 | CASSWGLAGGSTDTQYF
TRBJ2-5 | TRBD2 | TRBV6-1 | CASKLRGSWGGETQYF
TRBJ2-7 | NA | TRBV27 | CASSSGTSSRGEYF
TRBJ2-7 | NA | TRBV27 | CASSLGGSSYEQYF
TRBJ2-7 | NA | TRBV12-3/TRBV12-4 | CASSLGGLGPTGEQYF
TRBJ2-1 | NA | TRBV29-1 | CSVDLRGNEQFF
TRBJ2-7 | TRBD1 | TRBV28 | CASRGTGSSYEQYF
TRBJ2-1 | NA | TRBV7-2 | CASSPLRNEQFF
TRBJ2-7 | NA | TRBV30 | CAWSVQLNYEQYF
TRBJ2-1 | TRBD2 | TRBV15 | CATSRLAAGHNEQFF
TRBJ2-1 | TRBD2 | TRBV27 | CASRREVSYNEQFF
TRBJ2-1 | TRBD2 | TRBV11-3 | CASRNWTREQFF
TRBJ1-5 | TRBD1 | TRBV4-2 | CASSPGQGASGNQPQHF
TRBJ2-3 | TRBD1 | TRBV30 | CAWSVPAPGQGVADTQYF
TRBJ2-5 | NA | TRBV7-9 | CASSRGTNQETQYF
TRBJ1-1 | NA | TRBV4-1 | CASSQSPGATNTEAFF
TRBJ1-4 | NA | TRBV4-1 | CASSQVTGQGIQKLFF